This T cell receptor (beta chain) stems from a study of T cell responses to AZD1222 COVID-19 vaccine. Findings and caveats of the study: Clonal diversity was possibly underestimated, and white British individuals and females predominated among donors.

Losses at the gene ends were 3 bases for V and 5 bases for J; bases not matched to a gene: 4. The CDR3 loop spans 14 amino acids. The germline gives CDR1 SEHNR, CDR2 FQNEAQ (reference sequence). Clones were read by immunoSEQ multiplex PCR, and TCRdb kept only the in-frame ones, dropping some. Among roughly 120,000 clones, approximately 86% were seen once, and the ten largest hold 6.2%. In the case of this clone: As yet, its antigen is unknown.

The genes are TRBV7-9 and TRBJ2-5, with TRBD1 identical over 9 bases. The sequences come from peripheral blood, collected on day 0 of AZD1222 vaccination. This receptor was obtained from an adult in good health. This CDR3 is CASSFTGGRETQYF. CDR3 DNA sequence: TGTGCCAGCAGCTTCACAGGGGGCAGGGAGACCCAGTACTTC.